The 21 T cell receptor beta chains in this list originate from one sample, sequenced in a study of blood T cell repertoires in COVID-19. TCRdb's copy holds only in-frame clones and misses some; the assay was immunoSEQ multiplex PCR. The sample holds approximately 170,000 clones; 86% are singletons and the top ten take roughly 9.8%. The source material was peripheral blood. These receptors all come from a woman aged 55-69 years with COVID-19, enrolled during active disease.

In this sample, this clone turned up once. The CDR3 protein is CASSQSPGTGTYEQYF. Written as DNA, the CDR3 is TGTGCCAGCAGCCAATCCCCCGGGACAGGGACATACGAGCAGTACTTC. The chain has TRBV7-2 and TRBJ2-7; 9 bases are a match to TRBD1. Germline trimming cut 5 bases from V and 4 bases from J; bases unmatched to any gene: 12. CDR1 is SGHTA and CDR2 is FQGNSA in the germline V gene. The CDR3 loop spans 16 amino acids.

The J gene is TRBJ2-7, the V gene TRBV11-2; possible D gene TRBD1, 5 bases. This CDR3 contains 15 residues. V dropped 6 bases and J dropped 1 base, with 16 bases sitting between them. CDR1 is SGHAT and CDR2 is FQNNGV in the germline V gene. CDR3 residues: CASSQAGIGSYEQYF. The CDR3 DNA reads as TGTGCCAGCAGTCAAGCAGGGATAGGGTCCTACGAGCAGTACTTC.

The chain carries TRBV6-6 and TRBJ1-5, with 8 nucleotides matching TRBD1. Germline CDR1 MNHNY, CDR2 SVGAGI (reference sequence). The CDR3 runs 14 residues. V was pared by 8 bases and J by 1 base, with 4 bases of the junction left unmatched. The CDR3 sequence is CASHGQGSNQPQHF. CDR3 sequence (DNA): TGTGCCAGCCACGGACAGGGCAGCAATCAGCCCCAGCATTTT.

The CDR3 DNA sequence: TGTGCCATCAGTGCCGAACTAGCGCGGGAGCTGTTTTTT. Protein sequence: CAISAELARELFF. V is TRBV10-3 and J is TRBJ2-2, with 7 bases aligning to TRBD2. CDR1 and CDR2 from the germline V gene are ENHRY and SYGVKD. The CDR3 has 13 amino acids. The ends lost 4 bases at V and 9 bases at J; junction bases unmatched: 5.

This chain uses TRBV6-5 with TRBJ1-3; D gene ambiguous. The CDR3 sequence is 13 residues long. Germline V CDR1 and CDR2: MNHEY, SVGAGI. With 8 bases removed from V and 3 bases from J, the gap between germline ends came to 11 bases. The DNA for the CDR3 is TGTGCCAGCGCTAGATTAGGTGGAAACACCATATATTTT. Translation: CASARLGGNTIYF.

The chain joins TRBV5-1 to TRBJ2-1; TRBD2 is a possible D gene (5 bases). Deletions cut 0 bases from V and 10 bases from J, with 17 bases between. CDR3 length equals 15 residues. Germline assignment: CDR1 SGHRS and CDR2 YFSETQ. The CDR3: CASSLGTPGTSEQFF. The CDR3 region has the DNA TGCGCCAGCAGCTTGGGTACCCCGGGAACTTCGGAGCAGTTCTTC.

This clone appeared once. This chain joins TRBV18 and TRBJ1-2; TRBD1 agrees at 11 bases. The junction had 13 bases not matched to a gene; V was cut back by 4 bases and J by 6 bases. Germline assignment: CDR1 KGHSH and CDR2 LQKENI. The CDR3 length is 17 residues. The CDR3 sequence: CASSLYHGTGGVDGYTF. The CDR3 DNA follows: TGTGCCAGCTCACTTTACCACGGGACAGGGGGTGTAGATGGCTACACCTTC.

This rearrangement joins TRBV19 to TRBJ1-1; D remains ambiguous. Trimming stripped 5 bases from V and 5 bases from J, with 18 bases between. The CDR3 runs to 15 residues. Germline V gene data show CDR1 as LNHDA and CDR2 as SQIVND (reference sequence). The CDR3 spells CASSPPVMSRTEAFF. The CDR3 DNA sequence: TGTGCCAGTAGTCCCCCTGTAATGTCTAGGACTGAAGCTTTCTTT. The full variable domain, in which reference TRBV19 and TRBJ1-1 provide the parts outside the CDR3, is DGGITQSPKYLFRKEGQNVTLSCEQNLNHDAMYWYRQDPGQGLRLIYYSQIVNDFQKGDIAEGYSVSREKKESFPLTVTSAQKNPTAFYLCASSPPVMSRTEAFFGQGTRLTVV.

The CDR3 DNA follows: TGTGCCAGCAGTTCCAGGGGGCCCGGGGAGCTGTTTTTT. Encoded protein: CASSSRGPGELFF. The chain has TRBV6-5 and TRBJ2-2; 8 bases are a match to TRBD1. Germline V gene lookup returns CDR1 MNHEY and CDR2 SVGAGI. V was pared by 4 bases and J by 6 bases, with 1 base of the junction left unmatched. The CDR3 has 13 residues.

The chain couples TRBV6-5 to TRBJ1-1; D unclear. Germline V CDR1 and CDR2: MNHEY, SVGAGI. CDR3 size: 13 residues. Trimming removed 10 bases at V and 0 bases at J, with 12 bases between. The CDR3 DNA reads TGTGCCACGTCAAGGAGTCTGAACACTGAAGCTTTCTTT. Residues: CATSRSLNTEAFF.

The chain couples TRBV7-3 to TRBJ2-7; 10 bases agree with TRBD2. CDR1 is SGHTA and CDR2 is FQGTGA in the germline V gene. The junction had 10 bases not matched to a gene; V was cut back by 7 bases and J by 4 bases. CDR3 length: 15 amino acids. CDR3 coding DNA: TGTGCCAGCACCACCCCCGGTAGCGGGAGGTACGAGCAGTACTTC. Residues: CASTTPGSGRYEQYF.

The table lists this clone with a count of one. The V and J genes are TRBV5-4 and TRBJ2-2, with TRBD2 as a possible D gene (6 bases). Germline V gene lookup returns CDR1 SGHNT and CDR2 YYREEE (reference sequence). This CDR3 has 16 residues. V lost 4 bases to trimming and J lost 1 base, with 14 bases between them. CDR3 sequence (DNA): TGTGCCAGCAGCCTACCAGCGGGCTTGAACACCGGGGAGCTGTTTTTT. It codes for CASSLPAGLNTGELFF. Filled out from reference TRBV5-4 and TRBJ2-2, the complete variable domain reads ETGVTQSPTHLIKTRGQQVTLRCSSQSGHNTVSWYQQALGQGPQFIFQYYREEENGRGNFPPRFSGLQFPNYSSELNVNALELDDSALYLCASSLPAGLNTGELFFGEGSRLTVL.

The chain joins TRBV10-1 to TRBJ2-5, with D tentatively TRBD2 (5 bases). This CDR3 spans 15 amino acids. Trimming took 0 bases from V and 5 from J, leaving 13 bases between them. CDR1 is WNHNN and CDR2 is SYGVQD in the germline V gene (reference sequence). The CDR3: CASSESIGSWETQYF. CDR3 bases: TGCGCCAGCAGTGAGTCGATTGGGAGTTGGGAGACCCAGTACTTC.

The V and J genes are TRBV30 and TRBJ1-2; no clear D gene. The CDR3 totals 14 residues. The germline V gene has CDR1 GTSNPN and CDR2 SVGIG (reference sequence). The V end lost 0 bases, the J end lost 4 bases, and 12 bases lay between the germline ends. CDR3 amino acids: CAWSVLRDAYGYTF. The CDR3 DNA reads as TGTGCCTGGAGTGTACTCCGGGATGCCTATGGCTACACCTTC.

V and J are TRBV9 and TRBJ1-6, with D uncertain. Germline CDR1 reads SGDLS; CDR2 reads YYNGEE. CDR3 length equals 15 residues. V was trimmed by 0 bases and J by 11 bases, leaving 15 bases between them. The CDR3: CASSVGMEGRTPLHF. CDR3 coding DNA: TGTGCCAGCAGCGTAGGTATGGAGGGCCGGACACCCCTCCACTTT.

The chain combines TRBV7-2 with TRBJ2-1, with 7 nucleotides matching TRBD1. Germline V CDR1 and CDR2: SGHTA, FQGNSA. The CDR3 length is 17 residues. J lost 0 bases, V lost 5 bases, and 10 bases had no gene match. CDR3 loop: CASSHPMTGSSYNEQFF. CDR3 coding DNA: TGTGCCAGCAGCCATCCGATGACAGGGTCCTCCTACAATGAGCAGTTCTTC.

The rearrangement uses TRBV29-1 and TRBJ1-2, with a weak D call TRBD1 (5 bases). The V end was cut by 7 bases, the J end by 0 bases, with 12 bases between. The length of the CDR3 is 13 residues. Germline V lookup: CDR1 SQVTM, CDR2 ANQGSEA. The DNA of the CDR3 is TGCAGCGGGATCGGGGGACCTAACTATGGCTACACCTTC. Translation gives CSGIGGPNYGYTF. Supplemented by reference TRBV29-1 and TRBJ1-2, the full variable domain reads SAVISQKPSRDICQRGTSLTIQCQVDSQVTMMFWYRQQPGQSLTLIATANQGSEATYESGFVIDKFPISRPNLTFSTLTVSNMSPEDSSIYLCSGIGGPNYGYTFGSGTRLTVV.

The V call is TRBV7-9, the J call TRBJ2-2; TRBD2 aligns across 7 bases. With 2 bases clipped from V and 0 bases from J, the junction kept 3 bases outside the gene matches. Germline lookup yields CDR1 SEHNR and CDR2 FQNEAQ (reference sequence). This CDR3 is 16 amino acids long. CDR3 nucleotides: TGTGCCAGCAGCTTACCCGGACTAGCGAACACCGGGGAGCTGTTTTTT. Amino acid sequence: CASSLPGLANTGELFF.

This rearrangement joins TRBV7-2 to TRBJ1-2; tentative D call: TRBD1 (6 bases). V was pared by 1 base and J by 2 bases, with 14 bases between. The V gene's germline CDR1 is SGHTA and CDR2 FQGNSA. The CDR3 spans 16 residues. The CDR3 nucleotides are TGTGCCAGCAGCTTAGTTGGGGGCAGGGTCAACTATGGCTACACCTTC. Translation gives CASSLVGGRVNYGYTF. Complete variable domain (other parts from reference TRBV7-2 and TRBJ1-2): GAGVSQSPSNKVTEKGKDVELRCDPISGHTALYWYRQSLGQGLEFLIYFQGNSAPDKSGLPSDRFSAERTGGSVSTLTIQRTQQEDSAVYLCASSLVGGRVNYGYTFGSGTRLTVV.

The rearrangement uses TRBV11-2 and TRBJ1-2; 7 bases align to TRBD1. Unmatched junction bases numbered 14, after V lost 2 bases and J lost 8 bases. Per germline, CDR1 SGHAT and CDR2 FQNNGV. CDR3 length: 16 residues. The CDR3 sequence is CASSLTLTGVGAGYTF. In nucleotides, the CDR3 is TGTGCCAGCAGCTTAACCTTAACAGGGGTAGGGGCGGGCTACACCTTC.

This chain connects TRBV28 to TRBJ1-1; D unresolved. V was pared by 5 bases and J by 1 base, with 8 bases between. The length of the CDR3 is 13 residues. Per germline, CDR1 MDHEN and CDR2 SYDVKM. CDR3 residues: CASSRKRNTEAFF. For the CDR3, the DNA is TGTGCCAGCAGTCGGAAGCGGAACACTGAAGCTTTCTTT.